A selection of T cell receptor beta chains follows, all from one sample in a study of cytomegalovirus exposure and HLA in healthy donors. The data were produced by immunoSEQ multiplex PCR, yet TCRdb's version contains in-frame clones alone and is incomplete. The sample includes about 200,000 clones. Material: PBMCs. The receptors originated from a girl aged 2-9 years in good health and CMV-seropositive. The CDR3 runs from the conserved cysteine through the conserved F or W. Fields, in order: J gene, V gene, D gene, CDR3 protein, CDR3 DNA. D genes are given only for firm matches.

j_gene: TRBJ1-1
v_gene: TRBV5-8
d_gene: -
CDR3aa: CASSYWTVNTEAFF
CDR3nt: TGTGCCAGCAGCTATTGGACAGTGAACACTGAAGCTTTCTTT

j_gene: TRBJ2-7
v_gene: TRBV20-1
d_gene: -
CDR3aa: CSTPAGYEQYF
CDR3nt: TGCAGTACCCCTGCAGGCTACGAGCAGTACTTC

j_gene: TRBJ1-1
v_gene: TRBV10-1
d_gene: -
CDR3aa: CASSVRSTGTEAFF
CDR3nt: TGCGCCAGCAGTGTAAGGTCCACGGGTACTGAAGCTTTCTTT

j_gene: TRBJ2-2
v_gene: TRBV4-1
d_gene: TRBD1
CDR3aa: CASSPAGTVTGELFF
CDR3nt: TGCGCCAGCAGCCCGGCCGGGACAGTCACCGGGGAGCTGTTTTTT

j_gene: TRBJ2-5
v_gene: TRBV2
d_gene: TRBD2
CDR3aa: CASSGGGQETQYF
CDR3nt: TGTGCCAGCAGTGGGGGGGGGCAAGAGACCCAGTACTTC

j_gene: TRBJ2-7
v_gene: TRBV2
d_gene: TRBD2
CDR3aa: CASRKGLAASYEQYF
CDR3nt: TGTGCCAGCAGGAAAGGACTAGCGGCCTCCTACGAGCAGTACTTC

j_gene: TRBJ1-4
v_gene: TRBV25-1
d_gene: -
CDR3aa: CASSDSPDSGGGEKLFF
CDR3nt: TGTGCCAGCAGTGATAGTCCGGACAGCGGGGGAGGTGAAAAACTGTTTTTT

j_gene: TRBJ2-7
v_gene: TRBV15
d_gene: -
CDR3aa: CATSATYEQYF
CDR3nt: TGTGCCACCAGCGCCACCTACGAGCAGTACTTC

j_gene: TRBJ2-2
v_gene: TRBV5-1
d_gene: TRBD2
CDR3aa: CASSLSRTSGGELFF
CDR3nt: TGCGCCAGCAGCTTGTCACGGACTAGTGGTGGGGAGCTGTTTTTT

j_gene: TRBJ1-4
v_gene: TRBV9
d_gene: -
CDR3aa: CASSEGSAWGEKLFF
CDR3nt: TGTGCCAGCAGCGAAGGAAGCGCTTGGGGCGAAAAACTGTTTTTT

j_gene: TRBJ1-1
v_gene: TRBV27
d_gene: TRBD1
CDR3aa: CASRFLSRQGAVTEAFF
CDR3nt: TGTGCCAGCAGATTCCTTTCCCGACAGGGAGCGGTGACTGAAGCTTTCTTT

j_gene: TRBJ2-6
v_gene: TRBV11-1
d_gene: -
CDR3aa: CASSAGGPGANVLTF
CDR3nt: TGTGCCAGCAGCGCCGGAGGGCCTGGGGCCAACGTCCTGACTTTC

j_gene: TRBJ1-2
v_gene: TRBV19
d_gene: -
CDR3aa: CASSPDPGQRVNYGYTF
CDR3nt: TGTGCCAGTAGTCCGGACCCGGGACAAAGAGTTAACTATGGCTACACCTTC

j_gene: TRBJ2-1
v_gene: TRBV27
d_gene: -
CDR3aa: CASSILAIYNEQFF
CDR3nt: TGTGCCAGCAGTATATTAGCCATCTACAATGAGCAGTTCTTC

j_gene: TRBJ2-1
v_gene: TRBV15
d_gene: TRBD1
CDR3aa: CATSKDRGQKIEQFF
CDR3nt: TGTGCCACCAGCAAAGACAGGGGGCAGAAAATTGAGCAGTTCTTC

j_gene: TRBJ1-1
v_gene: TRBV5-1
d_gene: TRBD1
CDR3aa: CASSATGIGTEAFF
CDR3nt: TGCGCCAGCAGCGCGACAGGGATAGGCACTGAAGCTTTCTTT

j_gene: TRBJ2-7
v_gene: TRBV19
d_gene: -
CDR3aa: CASSIGTGKDYEQYF
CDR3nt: TGTGCCAGTAGTATAGGAACAGGGAAAGATTACGAGCAGTACTTC

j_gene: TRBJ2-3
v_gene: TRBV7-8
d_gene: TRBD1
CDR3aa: CASSTGTGVADTQYF
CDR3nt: TGTGCCAGCAGCACTGGGACAGGGGTTGCAGATACGCAGTATTTT

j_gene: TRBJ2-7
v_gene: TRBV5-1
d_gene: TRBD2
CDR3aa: CASSYRTSGKVSSYEQYF
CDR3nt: TGCGCCAGCAGCTATCGGACTAGCGGGAAAGTGAGCTCCTACGAGCAGTACTTC

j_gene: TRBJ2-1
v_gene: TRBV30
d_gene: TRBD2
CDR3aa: CAWSGLAFNEQFF
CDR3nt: TGTGCCTGGAGTGGACTAGCATTTAATGAGCAGTTCTTC

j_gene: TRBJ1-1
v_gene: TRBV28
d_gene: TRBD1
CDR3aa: CASIPRPGQGRSEAFF
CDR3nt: TGTGCCAGCATCCCCCGGCCGGGACAGGGGAGGTCAGAAGCTTTCTTT

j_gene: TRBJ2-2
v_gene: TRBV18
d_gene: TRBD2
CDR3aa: CASSKGLAVNTGELFF
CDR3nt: TGTGCCAGCTCTAAAGGACTAGCGGTAAACACCGGGGAGCTGTTTTTT

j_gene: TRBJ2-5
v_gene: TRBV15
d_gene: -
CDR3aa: CATSLNGGSETQYF
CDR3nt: TGTGCCACCAGCCTTAACGGAGGCTCAGAGACCCAGTACTTC